The clone carrying this T cell receptor beta chain occurred once. Its target is not known. Individuals who donated were healthy Caucasians from Russia aged 6 to 90. The data originate from a study of blood T cells in healthy people across ages. Notes on the study in general: With age, beta diversity per million T cells declined roughly linearly, significantly by about 37. Possibly, changes in expanded clonotypes were confounded because donor CMV status was unknown. Bulk PBMC profiling left naive and antigen-experienced comparisons inconclusive.

V lost 0 bases, J lost 0 bases, and 9 bases lay in between. The CDR3 spans 16 residues. The V gene's germline CDR1 is LGHNA and CDR2 YSLEER. A second 7 to 11 cycle PCR used barcoded and J-beta primers. TCRdb processed the 5' RACE reads anew with MiXCR; each CDR3 protein has one entry. The table has over 1.5 million distinct CDR3 sequences, about 50% seen once; the top ten hold 2.1%. The V gene is TRBV4-3, the J gene TRBJ2-1; D unresolved. This receptor was taken from a woman aged 40 to 50 in good health. The sample taken for sequencing was blood. This chain's CDR3 is CASSQDPISSYNEQFF. The CDR3 nucleotides are TGCGCCAGCAGCCAAGACCCAATTAGCTCCTACAATGAGCAGTTCTTC.